This entry lists 9 T cell receptor beta chains sequenced from one sample in a study of early T cells in non-severe SARS-CoV-2 infection. TCRdb processed the 5' RACE reads anew with MiXCR; each CDR3 protein has one entry. The sample has 30,000 to 40,000 distinct CDR3 sequences; about 7% are singletons. The input for sequencing was whole blood, taken at baseline. The receptors come from an adult who was a healthcare worker with PCR-confirmed SARS-CoV-2 infection or an uninfected control (not recorded which).

The V call is TRBV6-5, the J call TRBJ2-3, with no clear D. The length of the CDR3 is 16 residues. V lost 6 bases to trimming and J lost 0 bases, with 16 bases between them. CDR1 and CDR2 (germline): MNHEY, SVGAGI. CDR3 sequence (DNA): TGTGCCAGCAGACCGCTTCAGGTATCTAGCACAGATACGCAGTATTTT. Translation gives CASRPLQVSSTDTQYF.

The CDR3 DNA reads as TGTGCCAGCAGCTTAATGGGGCCGAGGGCGGACATTAATGAAAAACTGTTTTTT. Translated, it gives CASSLMGPRADINEKLFF. The chain links TRBV7-6 to TRBJ1-4; the D gene is possibly TRBD1 (5 bases). Germline lookup yields CDR1 SGHVS and CDR2 FNYEAQ. The CDR3 totals 18 residues. Trimming removed 2 bases from V and 4 bases from J, with 20 bases in between.

This clonotype was found a few times. This chain connects TRBV7-2 to TRBJ2-1; 7 bases fit TRBD2. The J segment lost 4 bases and the V segment lost 2 bases, leaving 8 bases of the junction unmatched. Germline CDR1 and CDR2: SGHTA and FQGNSA. The CDR3 has 16 residues. The CDR3 DNA reads as TGTGCCAGCAGCTTAAGGGCGCTAGCGGAGTACAATGAGCAGTTCTTC. This encodes CASSLRALAEYNEQFF.

The chain combines TRBV11-2 with TRBJ2-1; TRBD1 is a possible D gene (6 bases). The CDR3 sequence is 16 residues long. Between the trimmed V and J ends, which lost 0 bases and 5 bases, there was a span of 14 bases. Germline CDR1 and CDR2: SGHAT and FQNNGV. This chain's CDR3 is CASSLEPQGAHNEQFF. The CDR3 DNA follows: TGTGCCAGCAGCTTAGAGCCACAGGGCGCGCACAATGAGCAGTTCTTC.

The chain has TRBV21-1 and TRBJ2-4. TRBV21-1 is deemed a pseudogene. This CDR3 region has 14 residues. CDR3 sequence: CASSKGWDKNIQYF. The CDR3 coding sequence is TGTGCCAGCAGCAAGGGGTGGGACAAAAACATTCAGTACTTC.

This clonotype was found a few times. The V and J genes are TRBV18 and TRBJ2-7, with TRBD1 matching 8 bases. Germline CDR1 and CDR2: KGHSH and LQKENI. The J segment lost 4 bases and the V segment lost 2 bases, leaving 4 bases of the junction unmatched. The CDR3 is 14 amino acids. The CDR3 loop is CASSPDQGAYEQYF. CDR3 DNA: TGTGCCAGCTCACCAGATCAGGGGGCTTACGAGCAGTACTTC.

This clonotype came up many times. CDR3 nucleotides: TGCAGTGCTGCTAGCGGGAGAGACCACAATGAGCAGTTCTTC. Protein product: CSAASGRDHNEQFF. The chain links TRBV20-1 to TRBJ2-1, with TRBD2 matching 10 bases. The trim removed 5 bases at V and 5 bases at J, leaving 6 bases unmatched. The CDR3 is 14 residues long. Germline CDR1 is DFQATT and CDR2 is SNEGSKA (reference sequence).

This clonotype was observed a handful of times. This sequence joins TRBV7-9 and TRBJ2-1; 7 bases map to TRBD1. In germline, CDR1 is SEHNR, CDR2 FQNEAQ (reference sequence). This CDR3 is 16 amino acids long. V gave up 5 bases and J gave up 3 bases; unmatched junction bases: 10. The CDR3 protein is CASSPTGDEGYNEQFF. CDR3 sequence (DNA): TGTGCCAGCAGCCCTACAGGGGACGAAGGCTACAATGAGCAGTTCTTC.

This clonotype has a count of ten or more. CDR3: CASSYQTGGQYV. CDR3 DNA sequence: TGTGCCAGCAGCTACCAGACTGGGGGGCAGTACGTC. V and J are TRBV7-9 and TRBJ2-7, with D perhaps being TRBD1 or TRBD2 (5 bases each). Germline V gene sequence: CDR1 SEHNR, CDR2 FQNEAQ (reference sequence). The CDR3 spans 12 residues. The V end was cut by 4 bases, the J end by 9 bases, with 13 bases between.